A single sample gave rise to the 19 T cell receptor beta chains below, sequenced in a study of response to subunit inactivated influenza vaccine. TCRdb recomputed calls from the RT-PCR reads with MiXCR, one row per CDR3 protein. Of about 530,000 distinct CDR3 sequences in the sample, over 9.5% were seen once. This sample comprised PBMCs from blood, obtained on the day of vaccination. The receptors originated from a man aged 50 or older who received an inactivated influenza vaccine.

This clonotype appeared many times. V is TRBV12-3 or TRBV12-4 and J is TRBJ2-1, with unresolved D. CDR3 length: 13 amino acids. Trimming removed 4 bases from V and 4 bases from J, with 8 bases in between. CDR3 loop: CASSSVEYNEQFF. CDR3 sequence (DNA): TGTGCCAGCAGTTCAGTAGAGTACAATGAGCAGTTCTTC.

This clonotype was picked up many times. V gene TRBV6-5 combines with J gene TRBJ2-6, with 8 bases lining up with TRBD1. This CDR3 is built from 18 residues. Trimming at V came to 4 bases and at J to 0 bases, leaving 8 bases not matched to a gene. Germline CDR1 and CDR2: MNHEY and SVGAGI. CDR3: CASSSMDREYSGANVLTF. CDR3 coding DNA: TGTGCCAGCAGTTCCATGGACAGGGAGTACTCTGGGGCCAACGTCCTGACTTTC.

This clonotype was counted between two and nine times. The V call is TRBV20-1, the J call TRBJ2-7; maybe TRBD1 (5 bases). The length of the CDR3 is 14 residues. The germline CDR1 and CDR2 sequences are DFQATT and SNEGSKA (reference sequence). With 0 bases removed from V and 1 base from J, the gap between germline ends came to 10 bases. The CDR3 protein is CSARDGKGSYEQYF. CDR3 coding DNA: TGCAGTGCTAGAGATGGTAAGGGGTCCTACGAGCAGTACTTC.

This clonotype was observed a few times. V and J are TRBV6-2 or TRBV6-3 and TRBJ2-5; 7 nucleotides align to TRBD1. The CDR3 loop spans 21 amino acids. CDR1 MNHEY and CDR2 SVGEGT come from the germline V gene. V was pared by 2 bases and J by 3 bases, with 24 bases of the junction left unmatched. This CDR3 reads CASSYNHLPLRTPGQKETQYF. In DNA form, the CDR3 reads TGTGCCAGCAGTTACAACCACCTCCCTTTAAGGACTCCGGGACAGAAAGAGACCCAGTACTTC.

This clonotype was picked up a small number of times. V usage is TRBV18 and J usage is TRBJ1-4, with D hard to call. Trimming pared 0 bases from V and 5 bases from J, leaving 7 bases between. The CDR3 covers 14 residues. Germline loops: CDR1 KGHSH, CDR2 LQKENI. The CDR3: CASSPPGGNEKLFF. CDR3 bases: TGTGCCAGCTCACCACCAGGAGGGAATGAAAAACTGTTTTTT.

This clonotype came up a few times. This chain uses TRBV24-1 with TRBJ2-3; 7 bases line up with TRBD2. The germline gives CDR1 KGHDR, CDR2 SFDVKD. The V and J ends lost 6 bases and 0 bases, in that order; junction bases with no gene match: 5. There are 15 residues in the CDR3. The CDR3 region has the DNA TGTGCCACCAGTAAGCGGGGATCTAGCACAGATACGCAGTATTTT. Translation gives CATSKRGSSTDTQYF.

A few counts support this clonotype. The chain combines TRBV7-3 with TRBJ2-7, with 7 bases fitting TRBD2. Germline trimming cut 1 base from V and 2 bases from J; bases unmatched to any gene: 5. The CDR3 consists of 15 residues. Germline V lookup: CDR1 SGHTA, CDR2 FQGTGA. The CDR3 DNA is TGTGCCAGCAGCTTAATGGCGGGAGATGCCTACGAGCAGTACTTC. Translation: CASSLMAGDAYEQYF.

This clonotype was seen a handful of times. V gene TRBV5-1 combines with J gene TRBJ2-7; perhaps TRBD2 as D (6 bases). CDR1 and CDR2 from the germline V gene are SGHRS and YFSETQ. V was cut by 6 bases and J by 2 bases, with 15 bases left in between. The CDR3 sequence is 14 residues long. The CDR3 DNA is TGCGCCAGCATGCGCGGGGATTCAACCTACGAGCAGTACTTC. Amino acids: CASMRGDSTYEQYF.

The CDR3, as DNA: TGCAGCGTTCGGACAGGGCGAGACGAGCAGTACTTC. This codes for CSVRTGRDEQYF. V usage is TRBV29-1 and J usage is TRBJ2-7; 8 bases fit TRBD1. Germline-derived CDR1 and CDR2 are SQVTM and ANQGSEA. The V segment lost 5 bases and the J segment 5 bases; nucleotides outside the gene matches: 5. This CDR3 contains 12 residues.

This clonotype was seen a handful of times. V is TRBV9 and J is TRBJ2-5, with D unclear. In germline, CDR1 is SGDLS, CDR2 YYNGEE. The CDR3 sequence is 16 residues long. V lost 3 bases to trimming and J lost 4 bases, with 19 bases between them. CDR3 DNA: TGTGCCAGCAGCGACCCCAGTGGCCAGGTTATAGAGACCCAGTACTTC. Translating it yields CASSDPSGQVIETQYF.

Only a few counts were recorded for this clonotype. The chain links TRBV3-1 to TRBJ2-7; 8 bases are shared with TRBD1. Germline V gene lookup returns CDR1 LGHDT and CDR2 YNNKEL (reference sequence). CDR3 length: 13 residues. Germline trimming cut 5 bases from V and 9 bases from J; bases unmatched to any gene: 9. The CDR3 nucleotides read TGTGCCAGCAGCAAACGGACAGGGACCGGGCAGTACTTC. Translated, it gives CASSKRTGTGQYF.

This clonotype showed up just once. The chain joins TRBV7-2 to TRBJ2-7; TRBD2 aligns across 10 bases. Trimming at V came to 4 bases and at J to 5 bases, leaving 8 bases not matched to a gene. CDR1 SGHTA and CDR2 FQGNSA come from the germline V gene. There are 15 residues in the CDR3. CDR3 sequence (DNA): TGTGCCAGCAGCTACCGGGTTAGCGGGAGGAACGAGCAGTACTTC. The encoded protein is CASSYRVSGRNEQYF.

This clonotype turned up a few times. The chain couples TRBV15 to TRBJ2-1, with a tentative D call TRBD2 (6 bases). The CDR3 runs to 19 residues. Trimming took off 0 bases at V and 0 bases at J, with 18 bases between the two ends. The V gene's germline CDR1 is LNHNV and CDR2 YYDKDF (reference sequence). The DNA for the CDR3 is TGTGCCACCAGCAGAGAATATTTTAGGGGACTGAGCTCCTACAATGAGCAGTTCTTC. This sequence encodes CATSREYFRGLSSYNEQFF.

In this sample, this clonotype turned up many times. The J gene is TRBJ2-5, the V gene TRBV11-2, with TRBD2 matching 11 bases. Germline V gene sequence: CDR1 SGHAT, CDR2 FQNNGV. V lost 2 bases to trimming and J lost 4 bases; unmatched junction nucleotides: 0. This CDR3 has 14 residues. CDR3: CASSLLAGGETQYF. DNA of the CDR3: TGTGCCAGCAGCTTACTAGCGGGAGGAGAGACCCAGTACTTC. Supplemented by reference TRBV11-2 and TRBJ2-5, the full variable domain reads EAGVAQSPRYKIIEKRQSVAFWCNPISGHATLYWYQQILGQGPKLLIQFQNNGVVDDSQLPKDRFSAERLKGVDSTLKIQPAKLEDSAVYLCASSLLAGGETQYFGPGTRLLVL.

This clonotype occurred a few times. The chain combines TRBV4-2 with TRBJ2-7; D ambiguous. Germline V CDR1 and CDR2: LGHNA, YNFKEQ. The CDR3 sequence is 15 residues long. Trimming left V 0 bases short and J 3 bases short, with 12 bases between. The CDR3 loop reads CASSQDKARYYEQYF. CDR3 sequence (DNA): TGTGCCAGCAGCCAAGATAAGGCCCGGTACTACGAGCAGTACTTC.

The chain couples TRBV9 to TRBJ1-5, with TRBD1 as a possible D gene (5 bases). The V gene lost 3 bases and the J gene lost 2 bases, with 12 bases spanning the gap. The CDR3 has 15 amino acids. The germline CDR1 and CDR2 sequences are SGDLS and YYNGEE. The CDR3 DNA reads TGTGCCAGCAGCGCGGGACCTTTCGGCAATCAGCCCCAGCATTTT. Its translation: CASSAGPFGNQPQHF.

The table lists this clonotype with a few counts. This rearrangement joins TRBV20-1 to TRBJ1-5; D might be TRBD1 (6 bases). Per germline, CDR1 DFQATT and CDR2 SNEGSKA (reference sequence). The germline V and J ends were trimmed by 4 bases and 5 bases, with 30 bases remaining between them. CDR3 length: 19 amino acids. The CDR3 sequence is CSAIDLSTGHLLWHQPQHF. The CDR3 nucleotides read TGCAGTGCTATAGATCTATCGACGGGACACCTTTTATGGCATCAGCCCCAGCATTTT.

This chain joins TRBV4-2 and TRBJ2-7, with 7 bases that match TRBD1. The CDR3 spans 13 residues. CDR1 and CDR2 (germline): LGHNA, YNFKEQ. The ends lost 11 bases at V and 3 bases at J; junction bases unmatched: 10. CDR3 residues: CAAGTGAIYEQYF. The CDR3 DNA is TGTGCCGCGGGTACAGGGGCCATCTACGAGCAGTACTTC.

This clonotype was observed at least ten times. The V gene is TRBV20-1, the J gene TRBJ2-1; TRBD1 agrees at 7 bases. CDR3 length: 15 residues. Germline loops: CDR1 DFQATT, CDR2 SNEGSKA (reference sequence). Trimming cost V 2 bases and J 0 bases; bases outside gene matches: 4. The CDR3: CSARSRDSSYNEQFF. The CDR3 region has the DNA TGCAGTGCTAGATCCCGGGACAGCTCCTACAATGAGCAGTTCTTC.